Presented here are 25 T cell receptor beta chains from one specimen sequenced in a study of blood T cell repertoires in COVID-19. Data came from immunoSEQ multiplex PCR; TCRdb stores just in-frame clones and leaves some out. The sample records a few hundred thousand clones, around 84% being singletons. The specimen was peripheral blood. All receptors come from a woman younger than 30 with acute or convalescent COVID-19.

The V call is TRBV27, the J call TRBJ2-7, with D uncertain. This CDR3 is built from 13 residues. The germline V gene has CDR1 MNHEY and CDR2 SMNVEV (reference sequence). V was cut by 3 bases and J by 3 bases, with 9 bases left in between. CDR3 DNA: TGTGCCAGCAGTTTCACATCAATCTACGAGCAGTACTTC. It specifies CASSFTSIYEQYF.

The V call is TRBV28, the J call TRBJ1-4; TRBD1 is a possible D gene (6 bases). This CDR3 region has 13 residues. Trimming took off 9 bases at V and 4 bases at J, with 12 bases between the two ends. Per the germline V gene, CDR1 is MDHEN and CDR2 is SYDVKM. Written as DNA, the CDR3 is TGTGCCAGACTCAGGGGAAATAATGAAAAACTGTTTTTT. Residues: CARLRGNNEKLFF.

This chain connects TRBV2 to TRBJ2-1; D is unresolved. The ends were cut back, 5 bases at V and 0 bases at J, with 8 bases in the middle. Per germline, CDR1 SNHLY and CDR2 FYNNEI. The CDR3 has 14 residues. CDR3: CASSLQSSYNEQFF. DNA for the CDR3: TGTGCCAGCAGTTTACAAAGCTCCTACAATGAGCAGTTCTTC.

V is TRBV28 and J is TRBJ2-7, with 11 bases matching TRBD1. Germline loops: CDR1 MDHEN, CDR2 SYDVKM. Trimming took 2 bases from V and 2 from J; bases not matched to a gene: 5. The length of the CDR3 is 16 residues. CDR3 DNA: TGTGCCAGCAGTTTACCCGGGACAGGGGGGGCCTACGAGCAGTACTTC. Amino acid sequence: CASSLPGTGGAYEQYF.

This rearrangement joins TRBV5-8 to TRBJ1-5, with 7 bases fitting TRBD1. Trimming removed 3 bases from V and 0 bases from J; junction bases left unmatched: 6. The germline gives CDR1 SGHTS, CDR2 YDEGEE. The CDR3 loop spans 16 amino acids. The CDR3 bases are TGTGCCAGCAGCTCGCCTCGGACAGGTAGCAATCAGCCCCAGCATTTT. It codes for CASSSPRTGSNQPQHF. Drawing the rest from reference TRBV5-8 and TRBJ1-5, the complete variable domain is EAGVTQSPTHLIKTRGQQATLRCSPISGHTSVYWYQQALGLGLQFLLWYDEGEERNRGNFPPRFSGRQFPNYSSELNVNALELEDSALYLCASSSPRTGSNQPQHFGDGTRLSIL.

This clone was detected only a few times. CDR3 residues: CASSLLRQGGYEKLFF. The CDR3 coding sequence is TGTGCCAGCAGCCTCCTCCGACAGGGTGGATATGAAAAACTGTTTTTT. This chain links TRBV28 with TRBJ1-4, with 7 bases that match TRBD1. The V gene's germline CDR1 is MDHEN and CDR2 SYDVKM. Trimming took 6 bases from V and 6 from J; bases not matched to a gene: 13. The CDR3 is made up of 16 amino acids.

V gene TRBV30 combines with J gene TRBJ2-1, with D tentatively TRBD1 (6 bases). Per germline, CDR1 GTSNPN and CDR2 SVGIG (reference sequence). Trimming shortened V by 1 base and J by 6 bases, and 13 bases separated the two germline ends. The CDR3 contains 14 residues. This CDR3 reads CAWSEQGISNEQFF. CDR3 DNA sequence: TGTGCCTGGAGTGAACAGGGTATTAGCAATGAGCAGTTCTTC.

The chain combines TRBV13 with TRBJ1-1; 7 bases match TRBD1. V shed 4 bases and J 4 bases; nucleotides not matched to a gene: 3. CDR1 is PRHDT and CDR2 is FYEKMQ in the germline V gene (reference sequence). This CDR3 spans 13 amino acids. CDR3 in DNA: TGTGCCAGCAGCTACAGGGGAAGCACTGAAGCTTTCTTT. This gives the protein CASSYRGSTEAFF.

The rearrangement links TRBV4-3 to TRBJ2-7; the match to TRBD2 covers 9 bases. Germline V gives CDR1 LGHNA, CDR2 YSLEER. This CDR3 is 15 amino acids long. The V gene end was trimmed by 0 bases and the J gene end by 4 bases; junction bases not matched to a gene: 4. CDR3 in DNA: TGCGCCAGCAGCCAAGATGCGGGAGGGCCATACGAGCAGTACTTC. The encoded protein is CASSQDAGGPYEQYF.

This clone was counted only a few times. The chain recombines TRBV4-1 with TRBJ2-7; perhaps TRBD2 as D (5 bases). The CDR3 runs to 16 residues. Germline V gives CDR1 MGHRA, CDR2 YSYEKL. V shed 1 base and J shed 3 bases, with 16 bases lying between them. The CDR3 region has the DNA TGCGCCAGCAGCCAAGGCGGAGGCTCGTCTCTCTACGAGCAGTACTTC. It translates to CASSQGGGSSLYEQYF.

The genes are TRBV9 and TRBJ2-3; 7 nucleotides line up with TRBD1. Germline V gene sequence: CDR1 SGDLS, CDR2 YYNGEE. Unmatched junction bases numbered 0, after V lost 2 bases and J lost 3 bases. The CDR3 covers 13 residues. The CDR3 is CASSVRGTDTQYF. The CDR3 nucleotides read TGTGCCAGCAGCGTCAGGGGGACAGATACGCAGTATTTT. The full variable domain, rest sourced from reference TRBV9 and TRBJ2-3, is DSGVTQTPKHLITATGQRVTLRCSPRSGDLSVYWYQQSLDQGLQFLIQYYNGEERAKGNILERFSAQQFPDLHSELNLSSLELGDSALYFCASSVRGTDTQYFGPGTRLTVL.

This rearrangement joins TRBV18 to TRBJ1-2; D remains unclear. Germline values: CDR1 KGHSH, CDR2 LQKENI. CDR3 length: 13 amino acids. The V gene lost 0 bases and the J gene lost 4 bases, with 6 bases spanning the gap. This chain's CDR3 is CASSPPHGYGYTF. The CDR3 region has the DNA TGTGCCAGCTCACCACCCCACGGCTATGGCTACACCTTC.

This clone was picked up a small number of times. The chain links TRBV28 to TRBJ1-1; a weak D match, TRBD1 (5 bases). This CDR3 is 15 amino acids long. CDR1 is MDHEN and CDR2 is SYDVKM in the germline V gene. V was clipped by 4 bases and J by 6 bases, with 18 bases between them. DNA for the CDR3: TGTGCCAGCAGTTCCGTTTCGGGGGTAGGGTCTGAAGCTTTCTTT. It translates to CASSSVSGVGSEAFF. Using reference TRBV28 and TRBJ1-1 for the parts outside the CDR3, the full variable domain is DVKVTQSSRYLVKRTGEKVFLECVQDMDHENMFWYRQDPGLGLRLIYFSYDVKMKEKGDIPEGYSVSREKKERFSLILESASTNQTSMYLCASSSVSGVGSEAFFGQGTRLTVV.

The CDR3 coding sequence is TGTGCCAGCAGTTACCCGAGGGGGGGGCGGCGGGAGAAGGTCGATGAGCAGTTCTTC. Its translation: CASSYPRGGRREKVDEQFF. This sequence joins TRBV6-2 or TRBV6-3 and TRBJ2-1; D might be TRBD2 (7 bases). V lost 2 bases and J 8 bases, leaving 28 bases between the germline ends. The CDR3 loop spans 19 amino acids. The V gene's germline CDR1 is MNHEY and CDR2 SVGEGT.

The chain recombines TRBV3-1 (or the pseudogene TRBV3-2) with TRBJ1-2; 8 bases agree with TRBD1. The V segment lost 4 bases and the J segment 4 bases; nucleotides outside the gene matches: 2. This CDR3 region has 13 residues. The V gene's germline CDR1 is LGHDT and CDR2 YNNKEL (reference sequence). The CDR3 loop is CASSRTGGYGYTF. The CDR3 nucleotides are TGTGCCAGCAGCCGAACAGGGGGCTATGGCTACACCTTC.

This chain uses TRBV19 with TRBJ2-7; TRBD1 matches at 7 bases. Germline-derived CDR1 and CDR2 are LNHDA and SQIVND (reference sequence). Trimming removed 3 bases from V and 4 bases from J; junction bases left unmatched: 9. The CDR3 has 15 amino acids. In DNA, the CDR3 is TGTGCCAGTAGTATGTTGGGACAGCCCTTTTACGAGCAGTACTTC. Amino acid sequence: CASSMLGQPFYEQYF.

Here the CDR3 reads CASSLTRDGYTF. The DNA for the CDR3 is TGTGCCAGCAGCTTAACACGGGATGGCTACACCTTC. This chain joins TRBV7-9 and TRBJ1-2; D uncertain. From germline, CDR1 is SEHNR and CDR2 FQNEAQ (reference sequence). CDR3 length: 12 amino acids. V was clipped by 2 bases and J by 6 bases, with 7 bases between them.

V is TRBV9 and J is TRBJ1-1; perhaps TRBD1 as D (6 bases). V lost 0 bases and J lost 7, with 10 bases in between. The CDR3 length is 13 residues. The germline CDR1 and CDR2 sequences are SGDLS and YYNGEE. CDR3 loop: CASSVDDRNEAFF. CDR3 DNA: TGTGCCAGCAGCGTAGATGACAGGAATGAAGCTTTCTTT.

This clone was counted only a few times. The chain links TRBV2 to TRBJ2-5; D gene ambiguous. CDR1 SNHLY and CDR2 FYNNEI come from the germline V gene. This CDR3 is built from 14 residues. The V end was cut by 1 base, the J end by 4 bases, with 10 bases between. CDR3 protein: CASSEGPNIETQYF. CDR3 DNA sequence: TGTGCCAGCAGTGAAGGCCCCAACATAGAGACCCAGTACTTC.

This rearrangement joins TRBV20-1 to TRBJ1-1; weak D call: TRBD1 (5 bases). The germline CDR1 and CDR2 sequences are DFQATT and SNEGSKA (reference sequence). V was clipped by 4 bases and J by 4 bases, with 7 bases between them. The CDR3 extends over 11 amino acids. The CDR3 reads CSAKTVTEAFF. The CDR3 DNA reads as TGCAGTGCTAAGACAGTCACTGAAGCTTTCTTT.

This clone was detected only a few times. The chain couples TRBV7-2 to TRBJ1-2; D remains unclear. Germline V gene lookup returns CDR1 SGHTA and CDR2 FQGNSA. The CDR3 has 12 residues. With 1 base removed from V and 5 bases from J, the gap between germline ends came to 5 bases. Here the CDR3 DNA reads TGTGCCAGCAGCTTAGACAGATATGGCTACACCTTC. Its translation: CASSLDRYGYTF.

The CDR3 region has the DNA TGTGCCAGCAGCCAAGATTCCGGGCTAGCGGGGAATGAGCAGTTCTTC. This sequence encodes CASSQDSGLAGNEQFF. The chain uses TRBV3-1 (or the pseudogene TRBV3-2) and TRBJ2-1; 9 bases map to TRBD2. CDR3 size: 16 residues. V shed 0 bases, J shed 7 bases, and the junction held 7 bases outside the gene matches. In germline, CDR1 is LGHDT, CDR2 YNNKEL (reference sequence).

The chain joins TRBV30 to TRBJ1-1, with D perhaps TRBD1 (6 bases). Germline CDR1 and CDR2: GTSNPN and SVGIG (reference sequence). Between the trimmed V and J ends, which lost 4 bases and 7 bases, there was a span of 13 bases. The CDR3 extends over 12 amino acids. The DNA of the CDR3 is TGTGCCTGGAACCCCCGGACAGATGAAGCTTTCTTT. The encoded protein is CAWNPRTDEAFF.

V and J are TRBV5-4 and TRBJ1-2; D might be TRBD1 (5 bases). The CDR3 is made up of 12 amino acids. Looked up from germline, CDR1 is SGHNT and CDR2 is YYREEE (reference sequence). With 0 bases removed from V and 7 bases from J, the gap between germline ends came to 7 bases. The CDR3 spells CASSLDRLGYTF. CDR3 sequence (DNA): TGTGCCAGCAGCTTGGACAGGCTTGGCTACACCTTC.

The chain combines TRBV6-5 with TRBJ2-5; no definite D call. There are 13 residues in the CDR3. V gave up 3 bases and J gave up 5 bases, with 10 bases separating them. The germline CDR1 and CDR2 sequences are MNHEY and SVGAGI. For the CDR3, the DNA is TGTGCCAGCAGTTATTCGGTGTGGGAGACCCAGTACTTC. Protein sequence: CASSYSVWETQYF.